This passage covers 20 T cell receptor beta chains from one sample sequenced in a study of post-analysis software for immune sequencing data. TCR beta cDNA libraries had unique molecular identifiers. MiXCR was run by TCRdb on the PCR reads, yielding one entry per CDR3 protein. The sample includes about 820,000 distinct CDR3 sequences, 53% seen only once; the top ten take over 4%. The study's findings and limits: The five TRBV segments detected at higher frequency in patients than in controls included TRBV5-6, TRBV5-1 and TRBV20-1.

These receptors' antigens are unknown. Specimen: blood. The receptor source for this set is a girl under 18 with multiple sclerosis.

The CDR3 DNA follows: TGTGCCATCAACGACCGGGCCAGGGACTACGAGCAGTACTTC. Its translation is CAINDRARDYEQYF. The chain uses TRBV10-3 and TRBJ2-7; TRBD1 is a possible D gene (5 bases). The germline V and J ends were trimmed by 7 bases and 3 bases, with 16 bases remaining between them. The germline V gene has CDR1 ENHRY and CDR2 SYGVKD. This CDR3 is built from 14 residues.

The rearrangement uses TRBV7-8 and TRBJ2-1, with D perhaps assigned TRBD1 or TRBD2 (5 bases each). Trimming removed 3 bases at V and 9 bases at J, with 21 bases between. The germline V gene encodes CDR1 SGHVS and CDR2 FQNEAQ. This CDR3 comprises 16 residues. CDR3 sequence (DNA): TGTGCCAGCAGCTTCCAACCTAGACAGACTGGGAGTGAGCAGTTCTTC. Translation gives CASSFQPRQTGSEQFF.

This clonotype was seen more than once but under ten times. The rearrangement uses TRBV7-9 and TRBJ2-5; 13 bases line up with TRBD2. Germline lookup yields CDR1 SEHNR and CDR2 FQNEAQ (reference sequence). V shed 5 bases and J 2 bases; nucleotides not matched to a gene: 5. The CDR3 has 16 residues. CDR3 residues: CASSGGTSGAQETQYF. DNA for the CDR3: TGTGCCAGCAGCGGTGGGACTAGCGGGGCGCAAGAGACCCAGTACTTC. The full variable domain, completed using reference TRBV7-9 and TRBJ2-5, is DTGVSQNPRHKITKRGQNVTFRCDPISEHNRLYWYRQTLGQGPEFLTYFQNEAQLEKSRLLSDRFSAERPKGSFSTLEIQRTEQGDSAMYLCASSGGTSGAQETQYFGPGTRLLVL.

V gene TRBV7-2 combines with J gene TRBJ1-1; no firm D call. Deletions cut 5 bases from V and 1 base from J, with 8 bases between. The V gene's germline CDR1 is SGHTA and CDR2 FQGNSA. The CDR3 has 13 residues. CDR3 in DNA: TGTGCCAGCAGCCCCCTAAAGAACACTGAAGCTTTCTTT. This translates into CASSPLKNTEAFF.

The chain employs TRBV27 and TRBJ2-4, with a possible D match to TRBD1 (6 bases). The DNA end favors TRBJ2-7, so the J call may be wrong. In germline, CDR1 is MNHEY, CDR2 SMNVEV (reference sequence). CDR3 size: 13 residues. DNA of the CDR3: TGTGCCAGCAGACACAGGGTAGGCTACGAGCAGTACTTC. The encoded protein is CASRHRVGYEQYF.

The CDR3 is CASLLGGGPQETQYF. The CDR3 DNA reads TGTGCCAGCCTACTCGGCGGGGGGCCCCAAGAGACCCAGTACTTC. The rearrangement links TRBV2 to TRBJ2-5; 8 nucleotides match TRBD2. This CDR3 is 15 amino acids long. Trimming at V came to 8 bases and at J to 1 base, leaving 9 bases not matched to a gene. Germline values: CDR1 SNHLY, CDR2 FYNNEI.

This clonotype was counted only a few times. The gene calls are TRBV20-1 and TRBJ2-4, with D hard to call. The CDR3 is 13 amino acids. Germline CDR1 reads DFQATT; CDR2 reads SNEGSKA (reference sequence). V lost 3 bases and J 1 base, leaving 7 bases between the germline ends. CDR3 loop: CSASETAKNIQYF. The CDR3 bases are TGCAGTGCTAGCGAGACGGCCAAAAACATTCAGTACTTC.

This clonotype appeared a single time. The rearrangement uses TRBV7-9 and TRBJ1-1; 9 bases line up with TRBD1. Losses at the gene ends were 6 bases for V and 6 bases for J; bases not matched to a gene: 11. The germline CDR1 and CDR2 sequences are SEHNR and FQNEAQ (reference sequence). The CDR3 length is 15 residues. In DNA, the CDR3 is TGTGCCAGCAGAGGGGACAGGGCCGTCGTGGCTGAAGCTTTCTTT. Residues: CASRGDRAVVAEAFF. Complete variable domain (other parts from reference TRBV7-9 and TRBJ1-1): DTGVSQNPRHKITKRGQNVTFRCDPISEHNRLYWYRQTLGQGPEFLTYFQNEAQLEKSRLLSDRFSAERPKGSFSTLEIQRTEQGDSAMYLCASRGDRAVVAEAFFGQGTRLTVV.

The V and J genes are TRBV6-2 or TRBV6-3 and TRBJ1-2; a weak D match, TRBD1 (5 bases). The CDR3 totals 16 residues. Between the trimmed V and J ends, which lost 6 bases and 3 bases, there was a span of 20 bases. The germline V gene has CDR1 MNHEY and CDR2 SVGEGT. In DNA, the CDR3 is TGTGCCAGCAGCTCCCGACAGCACGCCCTTTACTATGGCTACACCTTC. It specifies CASSSRQHALYYGYTF.

This clonotype was observed a handful of times. The chain recombines TRBV7-8 with TRBJ2-5, with 10 bases matching TRBD1. V was clipped by 5 bases and J by 3 bases; unmatched bases: 3. Germline assignment: CDR1 SGHVS and CDR2 FQNEAQ. This CDR3 spans 14 amino acids. As DNA, the CDR3 is TGTGCCAGCAGCCGGACAGGGGGTAAAGAGACCCAGTACTTC. This codes for CASSRTGGKETQYF.

The V and J genes are TRBV30 and TRBJ1-1, with D possibly TRBD1 on 5 matching bases. V lost 4 bases, J lost 4 bases, and 13 bases lay in between. The CDR3 covers 13 residues. From germline, CDR1 is GTSNPN and CDR2 SVGIG (reference sequence). The CDR3: CAWMDDSSTEAFF. The CDR3 DNA reads as TGTGCCTGGATGGACGACAGCTCCACTGAAGCTTTCTTT.

This clonotype showed up just a few times. V usage is TRBV7-9 and J usage is TRBJ2-7; D might be TRBD2 (6 bases). This CDR3 has 12 amino acids. Germline CDR1 reads SEHNR; CDR2 reads FQNEAQ (reference sequence). Between the trimmed V and J ends, which lost 5 bases and 6 bases, there was a span of 11 bases. The CDR3, as DNA: TGTGCCAGCAGCCAGGAGGGCTTCGAGCAGTACTTC. This codes for CASSQEGFEQYF.

J is TRBJ2-7 and V is TRBV4-1, with no clear D. Trimming left V 5 bases short and J 6 bases short, with 17 bases between. The CDR3 spans 14 residues. Germline CDR1 and CDR2: MGHRA and YSYEKL. The CDR3 DNA sequence: TGCGCCAGCAGCTTTCAATTGAGGAGCGTCGAGCAGTACTTC. It is translated as CASSFQLRSVEQYF.

Only one count was recorded for this clonotype. This chain joins TRBV7-6 and TRBJ2-1; 12 bases fit TRBD2. The CDR3 spans 16 residues. CDR1 SGHVS and CDR2 FNYEAQ come from the germline V gene. J lost 8 bases, V lost 4 bases, and 9 bases had no gene match. CDR3 coding DNA: TGTGCCAGCAGCTCCCACCTAGCGGGAGGGCCGGATGAGCAGTTCTTC. Translated: CASSSHLAGGPDEQFF.

The table lists this clonotype with a count of one. This sequence joins TRBV7-3 and TRBJ2-1; perhaps TRBD2 as D (5 bases). V lost 3 bases, J lost 4 bases, and 19 bases lay in between. CDR1 SGHTA and CDR2 FQGTGA come from the germline V gene. CDR3 length: 17 residues. CDR3 amino acids: CASSFTFLEEDYNEQFF. In DNA form, the CDR3 reads TGTGCCAGCAGCTTTACGTTCTTGGAGGAAGATTACAATGAGCAGTTCTTC.

The chain is built from TRBV6-1 and TRBJ2-1; D gene ambiguous. V was trimmed by 6 bases and J by 0 bases, leaving 12 bases between them. The CDR3 consists of 15 residues. Germline lookup yields CDR1 MNHNS and CDR2 SASEGT. The CDR3 region is CASSLSIFSYNEQFF. The CDR3 bases are TGTGCCAGCAGCCTAAGTATCTTCTCCTACAATGAGCAGTTCTTC.

The V gene is TRBV18, the J gene TRBJ2-1, with D possibly being TRBD2 (6 bases). This CDR3 has 17 amino acids. With 0 bases removed from V and 5 bases from J, the gap between germline ends came to 17 bases. CDR1 is KGHSH, CDR2 LQKENI, per germline. The CDR3 DNA sequence: TGTGCCAGCTCACCACCGCGGGGTCCAATTGACCACAATGAGCAGTTCTTC. Protein sequence: CASSPPRGPIDHNEQFF.

The V and J genes are TRBV29-1 and TRBJ1-2, with TRBD1 matching over 12 bases. This CDR3 region has 14 residues. Germline V gene data show CDR1 as SQVTM and CDR2 as ANQGSEA. With V trimmed by 1 base and J by 7 bases, 4 bases remained unmatched. This CDR3 is CSVEGGQGAFGYTF. The CDR3 DNA sequence: TGCAGCGTTGAAGGGGGACAGGGGGCATTTGGCTACACCTTC.

This chain uses TRBV20-1 with TRBJ1-6; D call uncertain. The V gene's germline CDR1 is DFQATT and CDR2 SNEGSKA (reference sequence). This CDR3 has 16 residues. The V end lost 0 bases, the J end lost 8 bases, and 17 bases lay between the germline ends. The CDR3 DNA reads as TGCAGTGCTAGAGATTGGACTTTTCGACGGGATTCACCCCTCCACTTT. As protein: CSARDWTFRRDSPLHF.

This clonotype was found a few times. This chain connects TRBV5-6 to TRBJ1-2; TRBD1 is a possible D gene (6 bases). CDR1 SGHDT and CDR2 YYEEEE come from the germline V gene. The V end was cut by 4 bases, the J end by 2 bases, with 12 bases between. CDR3 length equals 14 residues. The CDR3 DNA reads TGTGCCAGCAGCGCCGGACAGAGAAACTATGGCTACACCTTC. Protein: CASSAGQRNYGYTF.